At least ten counts were recorded for the clone carrying this TCR beta chain. Unique molecular identifiers were incorporated when the TCRbeta library was constructed. MiXCR, run by TCRdb on the PCR reads, gives a single entry per CDR3 protein. Seen here are around 92,000 distinct CDR3 sequences, 9% to 15% observed once, and the top ten hold about 15%. This entry belongs to a study of T-cell reconstitution after alpha-beta-depleted transplantation in children. The V and J ends lost 4 bases and 6 bases respectively, with 9 bases between them. This CDR3 spans 13 amino acids. Germline V gene lookup returns CDR1 MNHNS and CDR2 SASEGT.

This clonotype was sampled from a human donor who donated a stem cell graft to a child with inherited bone marrow failure. The chain is built from TRBV6-1 and TRBJ1-4; D remains unclear. Here the sequenced sample was PBMCs from the stem cell graft donor, taken from the stem cell graft. Here the CDR3 reads CASSGGSYEKLFF. The CDR3 DNA reads TGTGCCAGCAGTGGGGGTAGTTATGAAAAACTGTTTTTT.